This T cell receptor beta chain was recorded in a study of T cell changes during pregnancy in multiple sclerosis (dated 2019 in TCRdb). For the study in its entirety: Changes in the T cell repertoire over the course of pregnancy were examined in this study in women with multiple sclerosis.

With regard to this clone: The target of this receptor is not known. Nothing much larger sits one base from this clone, and base qualities are not available.

To prepare the library, the immunoSEQ multiplex PCR assay was applied. In its TCRdb copy, this immuneACCESS table keeps in-frame sequences only and misses some clones. Where compared with another copy, unresolved V genes explain less than half of these, and the others have no known cause. For this sample there are 57,000 or so clones; roughly 88% appear just once. 1.3% of the sample comes from the top ten. This clonotype originated in a female donor with multiple sclerosis, enrolled in a pregnancy study. The input for sequencing was peripheral blood, taken in the second trimester of pregnancy.

The CDR3 reads CASRYSGSSYNSPLHF. The DNA sequence is TGTGCCAGCAGGTACAGCGGTAGCTCCTATAATTCACCCCTCCACTTT. The chain is made from TRBV7-9 and TRBJ1-6, with no D gene named confidently. The CDR3 starts with the cysteine, ends with the phenylalanine, and has 16 residues. Left in the record is the CDR3 DNA by itself, 48 bases read in frame from the first base. A distance of 12 bases separates the germline ends of V and J, which lose 6 bases and 0 bases respectively. According to the germline V gene (reference sequence), CDR1 reads SEHNR and CDR2 reads FQNEAQ. The CDR3, completed at both ends by the reference TRBV7-9 and TRBJ1-6 genes, gives the full variable domain DTGVSQNPRHKITKRGQNVTFRCDPISEHNRLYWYRQTLGQGPEFLTYFQNEAQLEKSRLLSDRFSAERPKGSFSTLEIQRTEQGDSAMYLCASRYSGSSYNSPLHFGNGTRLTVT.